Below, 2 T cell receptor beta chains from the same sample are listed, as sequenced in a study of control samples from healthy donors and cancer patients. Data came from immunoSEQ multiplex PCR; TCRdb stores just in-frame clones and leaves some out. The table lists just over 50,000 clones, approximately 91% of them singletons, with 40% in the top ten. The sample was PBMCs. The receptors derive from a man between 50 and 59 years old with head and neck cancer.

V is TRBV4-3 and J is TRBJ1-2; D not resolved. The ends were cut back, 0 bases at V and 5 bases at J, with 13 bases in the middle. The CDR3 length is 15 residues. Germline V lookup: CDR1 LGHNA, CDR2 YSLEER. The CDR3 DNA reads as TGCGCCAGCAGCCAAGAGCTGCTGGGTGAATATGGCTACACCTTC. As protein: CASSQELLGEYGYTF.

The gene calls are TRBV7-8 and TRBJ2-7; 7 bases are shared with TRBD1. This CDR3 region has 13 residues. Germline V lookup: CDR1 SGHVS, CDR2 FQNEAQ. Trimming removed 8 bases from V and 2 bases from J; junction bases left unmatched: 6. Written as DNA, the CDR3 is TGTGCCAGCCGAGGGGGACAGACCTACGAGCAGTACTTC. It codes for CASRGGQTYEQYF.